This entry lists 3 T cell receptor beta chains sequenced from one sample in a study of immune evolution from preneoplasia to lung adenocarcinoma. The assay was immunoSEQ multiplex PCR, and TCRdb's table has in-frame clones only and misses some. The table includes approximately 15,000 clones, less than 90% detected once. Material for sequencing was FFPE lung adenocarcinoma in situ tissue. The origin of the receptors is an older donor with lung adenocarcinoma.

V is TRBV5-1 and J is TRBJ1-1; D uncertain. The CDR3 has 12 residues. Germline V gene lookup returns CDR1 SGHRS and CDR2 YFSETQ. V was shortened by 0 bases and J by 3 bases, with 3 bases between the two germline ends. CDR3 protein: CASSLGDTEAFF. The CDR3 bases are TGCGCCAGCAGCTTGGGCGACACTGAAGCTTTCTTT.

The chain has TRBV18 and TRBJ1-2, with D maybe TRBD1 (5 bases). V lost 2 bases and J lost 5, with 12 bases in between. From germline, CDR1 is KGHSH and CDR2 LQKENI. The CDR3 loop spans 14 amino acids. As DNA, the CDR3 is TGTGCCAGCTCACCAGGGGGACCCCTATATGGCTACACCTTC. Its translation: CASSPGGPLYGYTF.

This rearrangement joins TRBV29-1 to TRBJ2-7; 7 bases align to TRBD1. From germline, CDR1 is SQVTM and CDR2 ANQGSEA. V shed 6 bases, J shed 5 bases, and the junction held 19 bases outside the gene matches. This CDR3 is built from 16 residues. For the CDR3, the DNA is TGCAGCGTAGTAAGACAGGGATCCATGGTACGGGACGAGCAGTACTTC. Translation gives CSVVRQGSMVRDEQYF.